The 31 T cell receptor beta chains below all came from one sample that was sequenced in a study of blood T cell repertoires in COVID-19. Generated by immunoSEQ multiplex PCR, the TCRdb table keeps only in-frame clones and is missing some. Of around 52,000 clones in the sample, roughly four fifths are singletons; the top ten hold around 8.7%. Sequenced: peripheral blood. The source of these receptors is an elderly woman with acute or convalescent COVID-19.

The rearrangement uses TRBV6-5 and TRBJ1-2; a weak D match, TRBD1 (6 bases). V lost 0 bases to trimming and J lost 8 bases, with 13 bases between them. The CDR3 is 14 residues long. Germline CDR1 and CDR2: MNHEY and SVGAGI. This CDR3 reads CASSYSGGARGYTF. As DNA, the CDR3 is TGTGCCAGCAGTTACTCGGGGGGGGCACGCGGCTACACCTTC.

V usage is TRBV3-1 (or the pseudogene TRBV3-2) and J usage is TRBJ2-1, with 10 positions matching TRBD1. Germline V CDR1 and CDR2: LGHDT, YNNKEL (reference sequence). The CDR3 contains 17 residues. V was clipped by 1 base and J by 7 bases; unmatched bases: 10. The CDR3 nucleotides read TGTGCCAGCAGCCAAGGTGCCGGGACAGGGGTTTGGAATGAGCAGTTCTTC. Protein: CASSQGAGTGVWNEQFF.

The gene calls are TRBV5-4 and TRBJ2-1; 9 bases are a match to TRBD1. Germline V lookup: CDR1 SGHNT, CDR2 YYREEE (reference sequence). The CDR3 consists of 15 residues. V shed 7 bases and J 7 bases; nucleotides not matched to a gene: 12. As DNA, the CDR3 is TGTGCCAGCGGGCCCCGGGACAGGGATGAGAATGAGCAGTTCTTC. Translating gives CASGPRDRDENEQFF.

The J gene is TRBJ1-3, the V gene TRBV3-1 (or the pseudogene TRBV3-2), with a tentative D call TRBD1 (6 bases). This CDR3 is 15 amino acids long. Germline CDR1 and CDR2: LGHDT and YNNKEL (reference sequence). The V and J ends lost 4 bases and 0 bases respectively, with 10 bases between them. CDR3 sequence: CASSLQGLSGNTIYF. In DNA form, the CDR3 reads TGTGCCAGCAGCCTACAGGGCCTCTCTGGAAACACCATATATTTT.

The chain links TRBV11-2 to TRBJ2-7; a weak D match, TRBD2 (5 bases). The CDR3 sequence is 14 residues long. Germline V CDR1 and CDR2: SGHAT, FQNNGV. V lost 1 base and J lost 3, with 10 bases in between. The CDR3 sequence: CASSLGAGGYEQYF. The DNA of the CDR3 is TGTGCCAGCAGCTTAGGGGCAGGAGGCTACGAGCAGTACTTC.

The chain's CDR3 is CASSSAGTGGGIQYF. In DNA form, the CDR3 reads TGTGCCAGCAGTTCAGCCGGGACAGGGGGCGGCATTCAGTACTTC. The rearrangement links TRBV27 to TRBJ2-4; 12 bases are shared with TRBD1. The germline V gene has CDR1 MNHEY and CDR2 SMNVEV (reference sequence). V was pared by 4 bases and J by 9 bases, with 7 bases of the junction left unmatched. CDR3 length: 15 residues.

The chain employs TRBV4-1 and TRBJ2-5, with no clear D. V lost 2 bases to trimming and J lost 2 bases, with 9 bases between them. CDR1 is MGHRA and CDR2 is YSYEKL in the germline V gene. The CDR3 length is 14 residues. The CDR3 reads CASSQTVRQETQYF. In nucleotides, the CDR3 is TGCGCCAGCAGCCAAACCGTCAGACAAGAGACCCAGTACTTC.

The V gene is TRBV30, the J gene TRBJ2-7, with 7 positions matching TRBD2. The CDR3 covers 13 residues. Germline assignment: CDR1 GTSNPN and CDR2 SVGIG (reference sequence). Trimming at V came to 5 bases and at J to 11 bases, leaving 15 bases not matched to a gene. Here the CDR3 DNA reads TGTGCCTGGGCTAGGTCCGGGGAGGGGTCGAAGTACTTC. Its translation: CAWARSGEGSKYF.

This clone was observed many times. This CDR3 is CASSSFDSNYGYTF. The CDR3 bases are TGTGCCAGCAGCTCTTTCGACTCTAACTATGGCTACACCTTC. The chain combines TRBV11-2 with TRBJ1-2; D gene unclear. The V gene lost 4 bases and the J gene lost 0 bases, with 9 bases spanning the gap. Looked up from germline, CDR1 is SGHAT and CDR2 is FQNNGV. The CDR3 sequence is 14 residues long.

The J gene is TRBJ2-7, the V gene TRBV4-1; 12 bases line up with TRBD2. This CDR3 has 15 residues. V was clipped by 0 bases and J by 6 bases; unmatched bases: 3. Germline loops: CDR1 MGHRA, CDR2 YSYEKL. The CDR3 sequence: CASSQDTSGRLEQYF. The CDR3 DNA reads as TGCGCCAGCAGCCAAGATACTAGCGGGAGGCTCGAGCAGTACTTC.

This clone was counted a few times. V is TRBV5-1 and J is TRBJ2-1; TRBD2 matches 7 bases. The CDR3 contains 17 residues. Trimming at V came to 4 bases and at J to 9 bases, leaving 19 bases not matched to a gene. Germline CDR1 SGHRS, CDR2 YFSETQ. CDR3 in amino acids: CASSPKTSPSQVSEQFF. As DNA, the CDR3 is TGCGCCAGCAGCCCAAAGACTAGCCCATCCCAGGTTAGTGAGCAGTTCTTC.

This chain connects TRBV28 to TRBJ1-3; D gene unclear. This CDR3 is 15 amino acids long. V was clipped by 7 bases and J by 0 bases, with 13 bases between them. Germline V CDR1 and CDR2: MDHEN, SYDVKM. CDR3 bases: TGTGCCAGCAAAGGCCCGGGGAGCTCTGGAAACACCATATATTTT. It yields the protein CASKGPGSSGNTIYF.

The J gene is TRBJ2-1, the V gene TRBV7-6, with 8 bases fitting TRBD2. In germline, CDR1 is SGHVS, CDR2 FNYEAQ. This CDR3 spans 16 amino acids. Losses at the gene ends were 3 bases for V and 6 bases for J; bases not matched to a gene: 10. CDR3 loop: CASSFSSGLVFNEQFF. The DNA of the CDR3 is TGTGCCAGCAGCTTCTCTTCGGGACTAGTTTTCAATGAGCAGTTCTTC.

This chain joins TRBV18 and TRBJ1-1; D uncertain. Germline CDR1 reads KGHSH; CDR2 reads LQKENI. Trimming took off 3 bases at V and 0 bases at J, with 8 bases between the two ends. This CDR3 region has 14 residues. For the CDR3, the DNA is TGTGCCAGCTCACCTAACAGTATGAACACTGAAGCTTTCTTT. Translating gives CASSPNSMNTEAFF.

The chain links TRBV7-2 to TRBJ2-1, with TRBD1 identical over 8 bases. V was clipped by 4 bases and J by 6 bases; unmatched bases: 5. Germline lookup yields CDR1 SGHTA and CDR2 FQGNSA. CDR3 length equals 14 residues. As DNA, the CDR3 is TGTGCCAGCAGCTCTCAGGGGGCCAGCAATGAGCAGTTCTTC. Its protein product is CASSSQGASNEQFF.

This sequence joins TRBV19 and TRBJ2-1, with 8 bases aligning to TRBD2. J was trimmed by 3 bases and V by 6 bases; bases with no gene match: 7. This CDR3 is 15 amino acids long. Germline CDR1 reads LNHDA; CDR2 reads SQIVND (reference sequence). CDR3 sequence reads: CASSSSAGDYNEQFF. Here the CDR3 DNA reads TGTGCCAGTAGCAGCTCAGCGGGAGACTACAATGAGCAGTTCTTC.

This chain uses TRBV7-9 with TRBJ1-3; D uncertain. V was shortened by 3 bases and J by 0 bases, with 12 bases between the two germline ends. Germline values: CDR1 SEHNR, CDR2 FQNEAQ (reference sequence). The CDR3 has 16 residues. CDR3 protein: CASSLRAWGSGNTIYF. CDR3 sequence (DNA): TGTGCCAGCAGCTTGCGGGCGTGGGGCTCTGGAAACACCATATATTTT.

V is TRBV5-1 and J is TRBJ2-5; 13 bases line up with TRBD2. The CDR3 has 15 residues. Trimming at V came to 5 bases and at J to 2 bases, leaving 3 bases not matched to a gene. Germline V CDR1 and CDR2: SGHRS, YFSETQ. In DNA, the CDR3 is TGCGCCAGCAGAACGGGACTAGCGGGACAAGAGACCCAGTACTTC. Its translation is CASRTGLAGQETQYF.

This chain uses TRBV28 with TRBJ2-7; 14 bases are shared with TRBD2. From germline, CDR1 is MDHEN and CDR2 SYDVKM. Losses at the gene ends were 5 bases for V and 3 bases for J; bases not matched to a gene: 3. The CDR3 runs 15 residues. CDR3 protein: CASSPGTSGSYEQYF. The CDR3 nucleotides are TGTGCCAGCAGTCCAGGGACTAGCGGGAGCTACGAGCAGTACTTC.

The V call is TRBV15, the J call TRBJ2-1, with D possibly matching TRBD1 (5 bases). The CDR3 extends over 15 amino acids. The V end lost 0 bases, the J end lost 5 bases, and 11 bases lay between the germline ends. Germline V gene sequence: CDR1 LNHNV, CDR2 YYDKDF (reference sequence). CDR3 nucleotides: TGTGCCACCAGCAGAGATCAGAGGACAAACAATGAGCAGTTCTTC. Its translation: CATSRDQRTNNEQFF.

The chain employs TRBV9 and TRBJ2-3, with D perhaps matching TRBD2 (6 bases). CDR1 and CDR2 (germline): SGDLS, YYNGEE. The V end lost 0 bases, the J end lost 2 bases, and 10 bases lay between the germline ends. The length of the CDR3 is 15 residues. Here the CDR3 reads CASSVAAGTTDTQYF. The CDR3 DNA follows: TGTGCCAGCAGCGTAGCGGCGGGGACCACAGATACGCAGTATTTT.

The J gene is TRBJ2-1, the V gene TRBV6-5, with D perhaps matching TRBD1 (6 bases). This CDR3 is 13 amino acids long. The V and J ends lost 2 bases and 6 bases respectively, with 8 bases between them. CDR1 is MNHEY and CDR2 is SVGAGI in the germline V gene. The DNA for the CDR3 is TGTGCCAGCAGTTACAAACAGGGCAATGAGCAGTTCTTC. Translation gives CASSYKQGNEQFF.

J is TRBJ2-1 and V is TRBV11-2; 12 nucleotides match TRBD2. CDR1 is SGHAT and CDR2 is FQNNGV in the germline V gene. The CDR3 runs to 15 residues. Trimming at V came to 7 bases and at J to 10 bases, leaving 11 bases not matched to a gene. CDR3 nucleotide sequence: TGTGCCAGCACCCCCGCGGCTAGCGGGAGGGGCGAGCAGTTCTTC. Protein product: CASTPAASGRGEQFF.

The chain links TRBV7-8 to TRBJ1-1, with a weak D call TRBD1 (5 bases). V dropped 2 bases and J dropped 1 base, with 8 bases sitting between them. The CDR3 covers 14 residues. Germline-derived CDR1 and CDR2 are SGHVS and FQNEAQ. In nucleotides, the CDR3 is TGTGCCAGCAGCTTAACCAGGGCGAACACTGAAGCTTTCTTT. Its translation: CASSLTRANTEAFF.

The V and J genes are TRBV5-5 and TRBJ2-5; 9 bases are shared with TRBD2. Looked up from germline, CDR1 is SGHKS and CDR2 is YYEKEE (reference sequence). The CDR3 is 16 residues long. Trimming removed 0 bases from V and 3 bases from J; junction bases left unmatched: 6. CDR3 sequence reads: CASSLAQRLAEETQYF. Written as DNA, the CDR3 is TGTGCCAGCAGCTTGGCCCAAAGACTAGCGGAAGAGACCCAGTACTTC.

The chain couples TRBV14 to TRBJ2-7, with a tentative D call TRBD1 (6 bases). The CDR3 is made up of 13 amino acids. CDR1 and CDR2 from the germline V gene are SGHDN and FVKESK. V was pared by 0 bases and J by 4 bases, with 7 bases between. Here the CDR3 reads CASSQDRGYEQYF. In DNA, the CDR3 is TGTGCCAGCAGCCAAGATAGGGGGTACGAGCAGTACTTC.

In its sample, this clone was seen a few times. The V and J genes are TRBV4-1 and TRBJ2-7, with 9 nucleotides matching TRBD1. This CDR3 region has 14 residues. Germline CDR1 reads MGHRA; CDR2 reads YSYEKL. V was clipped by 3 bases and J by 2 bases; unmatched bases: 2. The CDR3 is CASSQGQGAYEQYF. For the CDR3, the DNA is TGCGCCAGCAGCCAGGGACAGGGTGCCTACGAGCAGTACTTC.

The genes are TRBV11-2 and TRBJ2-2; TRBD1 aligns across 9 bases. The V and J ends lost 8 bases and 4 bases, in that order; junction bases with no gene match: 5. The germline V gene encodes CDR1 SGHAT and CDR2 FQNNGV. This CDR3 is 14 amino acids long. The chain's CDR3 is CASSRDRATGELFF. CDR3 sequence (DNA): TGTGCCAGCTCCAGGGACAGGGCCACCGGGGAGCTGTTTTTT.

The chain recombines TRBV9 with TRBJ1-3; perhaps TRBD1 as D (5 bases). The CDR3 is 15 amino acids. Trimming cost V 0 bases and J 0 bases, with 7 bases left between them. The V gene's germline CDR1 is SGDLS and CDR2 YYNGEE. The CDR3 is CASSVGQSSGNTIYF. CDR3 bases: TGTGCCAGCAGCGTAGGACAGTCCTCTGGAAACACCATATATTTT.

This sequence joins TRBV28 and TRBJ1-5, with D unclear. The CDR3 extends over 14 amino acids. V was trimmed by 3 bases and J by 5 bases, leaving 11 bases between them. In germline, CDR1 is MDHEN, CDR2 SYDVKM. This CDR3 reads CASSLVKSDQPQHF. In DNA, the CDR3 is TGTGCCAGCAGTTTGGTCAAAAGCGATCAGCCCCAGCATTTT.

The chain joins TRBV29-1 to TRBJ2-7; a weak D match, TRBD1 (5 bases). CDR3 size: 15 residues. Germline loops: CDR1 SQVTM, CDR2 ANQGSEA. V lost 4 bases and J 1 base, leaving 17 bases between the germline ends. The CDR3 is CSVAPMAGLSYEQYF. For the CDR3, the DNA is TGCAGCGTTGCCCCAATGGCAGGGTTGTCCTACGAGCAGTACTTC.